The 23 T cell receptor beta chains reported below all come from one sample, sequenced in a study of T cell responses to AZD1222 COVID-19 vaccine. Measured with immunoSEQ multiplex PCR; TCRdb has only the in-frame clones, and not every one. This sample has about 120,000 clones; approximately 90% occur once, and the top ten carry around 10%. The source material was peripheral blood, sampled on day 0 of MenACWY control vaccination. The receptors come from an adult in good health.

The rearrangement uses TRBV25-1 and TRBJ1-1, with 7 bases identical to TRBD1. Germline loops: CDR1 MGHDK, CDR2 SYGVNS. Trimming removed 6 bases from V and 4 bases from J; junction bases left unmatched: 8. The CDR3 contains 14 residues. The chain's CDR3 is CASRPGGVTTEAFF. The DNA of the CDR3 is TGTGCCAGCAGGCCAGGGGGGGTGACCACTGAAGCTTTCTTT.

J is TRBJ1-1 and V is TRBV7-9; D call uncertain. The CDR3 length is 13 residues. Trimming shortened V by 5 bases and J by 4 bases, and 11 bases separated the two germline ends. Germline CDR1 reads SEHNR; CDR2 reads FQNEAQ (reference sequence). This CDR3 is CASSLPGPTEAFF. CDR3 nucleotide sequence: TGTGCCAGCAGCCTCCCCGGGCCCACTGAAGCTTTCTTT.

As regards this clone: One junction end does not reproduce the germline sequence, and a read error may be involved. The chain has TRBV7-6 and TRBJ2-1, with D possibly matching TRBD2 (7 bases). The V gene's germline CDR1 is SGHVS and CDR2 FNYEAQ. This CDR3 contains 17 residues. CDR3 DNA: TGTGCCAGCAGCCCCCGACCTCTAGCGGACAGTTACAGTGAGCAGTTCTTC. Encoded protein: CASSPRPLADSYSEQFF.

The chain has TRBV30 and TRBJ2-1; 14 positions agree with TRBD2. The germline CDR1 and CDR2 sequences are GTSNPN and SVGIG (reference sequence). V trimming: 1 base; J trimming: 0 bases; junction bases outside the gene matches: 5. The CDR3 loop spans 18 amino acids. The CDR3 spells CAWSGGLAGGSSYNEQFF. CDR3 coding DNA: TGTGCCTGGAGTGGTGGACTAGCGGGAGGTTCCTCCTACAATGAGCAGTTCTTC.

The J gene is TRBJ2-7, the V gene TRBV11-3, with 7 bases matching TRBD1. Germline assignment: CDR1 SGHNT and CDR2 YENEEA. The CDR3 covers 15 residues. V dropped 4 bases and J dropped 2; count of bases not matched to a gene: 8. The CDR3 bases are TGTGCCAGCAGCTGGACAGGTCAGGGGGCCTACGAGCAGTACTTC. This encodes CASSWTGQGAYEQYF.

The CDR3 nucleotides are TGTGCCAGCAGCTTATTCCGCTCAAGCGGGGGGCATAGAGAGACCCAGTACTTC. It specifies CASSLFRSSGGHRETQYF. The genes are TRBV7-9 and TRBJ2-5; 9 nucleotides line up with TRBD2. The CDR3 extends over 18 amino acids. Germline-derived CDR1 and CDR2 are SEHNR and FQNEAQ (reference sequence). Losses at the gene ends were 2 bases for V and 4 bases for J; bases not matched to a gene: 14.

Only one count was recorded for this clone. This rearrangement joins TRBV12-3 or TRBV12-4 to TRBJ2-2; a weak D match, TRBD2 (5 bases). The CDR3 has 13 residues. V shed 10 bases and J shed 7 bases, with 16 bases lying between them. The DNA of the CDR3 is TGTGCCATCTCGCCCGGAGGCCTCGGGGAGCTGTTTTTT. Translated, it gives CAISPGGLGELFF.

This chain connects TRBV6-5 to TRBJ2-1, with a possible D match to TRBD2 (5 bases). The CDR3 has 12 amino acids. Per germline, CDR1 MNHEY and CDR2 SVGAGI. The V gene lost 11 bases and the J gene lost 5 bases, with 13 bases spanning the gap. The CDR3, as DNA: TGTGCCGCACAGCGGAACGACAATGAGCAGTTCTTC. This codes for CAAQRNDNEQFF.

The chain uses TRBV3-1 (or the pseudogene TRBV3-2) and TRBJ2-1; 7 bases agree with TRBD2. CDR1 is LGHDT and CDR2 is YNNKEL in the germline V gene (reference sequence). J lost 5 bases, V lost 4 bases, and 5 bases had no gene match. The CDR3 totals 14 residues. The CDR3 bases are TGTGCCAGCAGCCGTACGGGAGGAAACAATGAGCAGTTCTTC. As protein: CASSRTGGNNEQFF.

The rearrangement uses TRBV12-3 or TRBV12-4 and TRBJ1-5, with TRBD1 as a possible D gene (5 bases). V lost 7 bases and J lost 7, with 14 bases in between. The CDR3 spans 13 residues. CDR3 DNA: TGTGCCAGCAATACGGGGCAGGGACAGCCCCAGCATTTT. It yields the protein CASNTGQGQPQHF.

The chain uses TRBV4-3 and TRBJ1-6; 7 nucleotides match TRBD1. CDR1 and CDR2 from the germline V gene are LGHNA and YSLEER. After removal of 0 bases from V and 10 bases from J, the junction contained 6 bases not matched to a gene. This CDR3 region has 15 residues. The CDR3 reads CASSQDRTGSSPLHF. The CDR3 bases are TGCGCCAGCAGCCAAGACCGGACAGGCTCCTCACCCCTCCACTTT.

CDR3 protein: CASSSRGLEKLFF. The CDR3 DNA is TGTGCCAGCAGCAGCCGGGGGCTTGAAAAACTGTTTTTT. V and J are TRBV28 and TRBJ1-4; possibly TRBD1 for D (6 bases). The germline gives CDR1 MDHEN, CDR2 SYDVKM. This CDR3 has 13 residues. Deletions cut 6 bases from V and 7 bases from J, with 12 bases between.

This rearrangement joins TRBV6-5 to TRBJ1-1, with 8 bases lining up with TRBD1. Unmatched junction bases numbered 5, after V lost 0 bases and J lost 5 bases. The CDR3 sequence is 15 residues long. The germline V gene encodes CDR1 MNHEY and CDR2 SVGAGI. The DNA for the CDR3 is TGTGCCAGCAGTTACTCCCGACAGGGGAGGACTGAAGCTTTCTTT. This gives the protein CASSYSRQGRTEAFF.

The rearrangement links TRBV6-6 to TRBJ2-7; 7 nucleotides line up with TRBD1. The CDR3 has 14 residues. The junction had 7 bases not matched to a gene; V was cut back by 6 bases and J by 2 bases. Germline V CDR1 and CDR2: MNHNY, SVGAGI (reference sequence). In nucleotides, the CDR3 is TGTGCCAGCAGAACGACAGGGTTGACCTACGAGCAGTACTTC. Amino acids: CASRTTGLTYEQYF.

The rearrangement links TRBV21-1 to TRBJ1-1. TRBV21-1 is noted as a pseudogene. The CDR3 sequence is 15 residues long. The CDR3 DNA reads TGTGCCAGCAGCAAATATCCCCTGTCCGGGACTGAAGCTTTCTTT. This sequence encodes CASSKYPLSGTEAFF.

The V and J genes are TRBV5-1 and TRBJ1-2; 7 bases map to TRBD1. The V gene's germline CDR1 is SGHRS and CDR2 YFSETQ. The J segment lost 3 bases and the V segment lost 5 bases, leaving 7 bases of the junction unmatched. The CDR3 is 14 residues long. The CDR3 bases are TGCGCCAGCAGTAGACAGGGTGAGGACTATGGCTACACCTTC. Protein: CASSRQGEDYGYTF.

The chain links TRBV11-3 to TRBJ2-1; 7 bases align to TRBD1. Unmatched junction bases numbered 8, after V lost 5 bases and J lost 4 bases. Germline V gene sequence: CDR1 SGHNT, CDR2 YENEEA. CDR3 length: 15 residues. In DNA form, the CDR3 reads TGTGCCAGCAGCCCGAGACAGGGAACTTACAATGAGCAGTTCTTC. The encoded protein is CASSPRQGTYNEQFF.

The CDR3 DNA reads TGTGCCAGCAGTGTATCAGGGGGCTATTATGGGCAGTACTTC. It encodes CASSVSGGYYGQYF. The chain has TRBV2 and TRBJ2-7; TRBD1 agrees at 8 bases. The length of the CDR3 is 14 residues. Germline V lookup: CDR1 SNHLY, CDR2 FYNNEI. Losses at the gene ends were 4 bases for V and 9 bases for J; bases not matched to a gene: 11.

The chain carries TRBV21-1 and TRBJ2-7. TRBV21-1 corresponds to a pseudogene. This CDR3 is 14 amino acids long. CDR3 loop: CASTNWTEKYEQYF. The CDR3, as DNA: TGTGCCAGCACCAATTGGACCGAAAAATACGAGCAGTACTTC.

The chain has TRBV7-9 and TRBJ1-5; possible D gene TRBD1, 5 bases. CDR1 is SEHNR, CDR2 FQNEAQ, per germline (reference sequence). Trimming removed 5 bases at V and 2 bases at J, with 16 bases between. This CDR3 region has 16 residues. CDR3 nucleotide sequence: TGTGCCAGCAGCGGCTTCAGGGAGAAGGGCAATCAGCCCCAGCATTTT. Translated, it gives CASSGFREKGNQPQHF.

CDR3 loop: CASSNAGGSQPQHF. The CDR3 region has the DNA TGTGCCAGTAGCAACGCAGGGGGCAGTCAGCCCCAGCATTTT. This sequence joins TRBV19 and TRBJ1-5, with 8 bases identical to TRBD1. Germline V gene lookup returns CDR1 LNHDA and CDR2 SQIVND (reference sequence). Trimming removed 6 bases from V and 6 bases from J; junction bases left unmatched: 7. This CDR3 comprises 14 residues.

This clone was seen just once. The CDR3 here is CASSAQGLSDTQYF. In DNA form, the CDR3 reads TGTGCCAGCAGCGCACAGGGGTTGTCAGATACGCAGTATTTT. This chain joins TRBV7-9 and TRBJ2-3; the match to TRBD1 covers 7 bases. Trimming removed 5 bases from V and 4 bases from J; junction bases left unmatched: 6. CDR3 length equals 14 residues. Germline loops: CDR1 SEHNR, CDR2 FQNEAQ (reference sequence).

The rearrangement links TRBV5-1 to TRBJ2-3; 10 nucleotides match TRBD2. The CDR3 runs 15 residues. Germline lookup yields CDR1 SGHRS and CDR2 YFSETQ. V lost 3 bases, J lost 7 bases, and 8 bases stayed unmatched. The CDR3 bases are TGCGCCAGCAGCTCCCTTCCGGGACTAGCGAATACGCAGTATTTT. Amino acids: CASSSLPGLANTQYF.